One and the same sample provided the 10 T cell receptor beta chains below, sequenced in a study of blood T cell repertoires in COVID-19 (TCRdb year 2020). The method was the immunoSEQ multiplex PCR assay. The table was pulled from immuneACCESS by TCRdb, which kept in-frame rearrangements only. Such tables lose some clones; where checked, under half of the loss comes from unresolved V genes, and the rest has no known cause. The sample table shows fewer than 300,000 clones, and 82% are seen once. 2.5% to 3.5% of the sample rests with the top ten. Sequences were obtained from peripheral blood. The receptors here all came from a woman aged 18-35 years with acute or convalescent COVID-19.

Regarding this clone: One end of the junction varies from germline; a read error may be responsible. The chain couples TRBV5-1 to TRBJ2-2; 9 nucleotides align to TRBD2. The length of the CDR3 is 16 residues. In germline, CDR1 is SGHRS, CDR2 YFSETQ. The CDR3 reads CASSPPGLAKTGELFF. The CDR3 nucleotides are TGCGCCAGCAGCCCCCCTGGACTAGCGAAAACCGGGGAGCTGTTTTTT.

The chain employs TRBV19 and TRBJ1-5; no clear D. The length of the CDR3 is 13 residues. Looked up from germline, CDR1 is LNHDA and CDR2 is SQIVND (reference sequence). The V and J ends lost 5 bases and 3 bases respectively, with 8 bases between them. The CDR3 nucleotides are TGTGCCAGTAGTCCCGCGCTCAATCAGCCCCAGCATTTT. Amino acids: CASSPALNQPQHF.

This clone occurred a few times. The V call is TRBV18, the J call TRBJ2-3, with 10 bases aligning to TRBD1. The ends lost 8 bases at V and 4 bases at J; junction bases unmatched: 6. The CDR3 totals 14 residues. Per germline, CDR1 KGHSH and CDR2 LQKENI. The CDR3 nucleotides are TGTGCCAGCAGACAGGGGGCAAATTCAGATACGCAGTATTTT. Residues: CASRQGANSDTQYF.

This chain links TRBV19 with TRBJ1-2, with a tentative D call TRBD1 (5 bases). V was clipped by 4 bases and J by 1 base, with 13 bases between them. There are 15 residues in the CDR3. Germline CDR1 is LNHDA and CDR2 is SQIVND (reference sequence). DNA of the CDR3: TGTGCCAGTAGTAATCGGGGGGACCTTAACTATGGCTACACCTTC. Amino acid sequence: CASSNRGDLNYGYTF.

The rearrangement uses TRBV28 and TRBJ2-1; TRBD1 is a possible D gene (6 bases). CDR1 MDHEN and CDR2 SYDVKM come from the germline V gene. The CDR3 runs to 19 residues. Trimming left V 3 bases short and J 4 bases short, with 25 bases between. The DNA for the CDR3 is TGTGCCAGCAGTTTCATACAGGGCGTAAAACCACTAAATTACAATGAGCAGTTCTTC. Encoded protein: CASSFIQGVKPLNYNEQFF.

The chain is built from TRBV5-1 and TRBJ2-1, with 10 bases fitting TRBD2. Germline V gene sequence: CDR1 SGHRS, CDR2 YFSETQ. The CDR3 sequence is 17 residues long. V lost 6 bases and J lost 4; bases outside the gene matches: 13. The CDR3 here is CASTRGLADMGYNEQFF. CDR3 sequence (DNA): TGCGCCAGCACCCGCGGACTAGCGGACATGGGATACAATGAGCAGTTCTTC.

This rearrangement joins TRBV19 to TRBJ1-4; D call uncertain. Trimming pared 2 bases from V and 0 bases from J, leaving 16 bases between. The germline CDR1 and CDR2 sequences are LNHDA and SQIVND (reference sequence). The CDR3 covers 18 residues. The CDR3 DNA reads TGTGCCAGTAGTATAAAAGGTCAGACAATGACAACTAATGAAAAACTGTTTTTT. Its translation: CASSIKGQTMTTNEKLFF.

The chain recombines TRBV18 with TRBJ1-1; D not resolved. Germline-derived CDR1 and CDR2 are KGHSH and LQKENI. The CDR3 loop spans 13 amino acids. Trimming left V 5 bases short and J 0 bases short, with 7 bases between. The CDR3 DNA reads TGTGCCAGCTCAGGTCCGGTGAACACTGAAGCTTTCTTT. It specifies CASSGPVNTEAFF.

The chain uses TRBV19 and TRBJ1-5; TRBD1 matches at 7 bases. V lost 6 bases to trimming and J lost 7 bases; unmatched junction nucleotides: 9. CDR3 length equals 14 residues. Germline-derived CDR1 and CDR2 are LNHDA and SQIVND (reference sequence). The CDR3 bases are TGTGCCAGTAGCAAGACAGGGATAGGGCAGCCCCAGCATTTT. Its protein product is CASSKTGIGQPQHF.

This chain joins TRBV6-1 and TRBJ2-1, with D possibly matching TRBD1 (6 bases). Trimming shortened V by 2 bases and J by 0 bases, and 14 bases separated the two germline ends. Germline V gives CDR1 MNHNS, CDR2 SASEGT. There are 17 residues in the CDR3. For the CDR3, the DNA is TGTGCCAGCAGTGAAAGGGGGATCTTTAGCTCCTACAATGAGCAGTTCTTC. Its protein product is CASSERGIFSSYNEQFF.